A selection of T cell receptor beta chains follows, all from one sample in a study of CD8 T cells in Susac syndrome. TCRdb analysed the immunoSEQ multiplex PCR reads with MiXCR anew, one entry per CDR3 protein. The sample shows approximately 75,000 distinct CDR3 sequences, approximately 95% of them seen only once. The source material was CD8+ T cells from PBMCs. The source of these receptors is a human donor in good health. Both conserved end residues are part of each CDR3. A D gene is named only where the DNA matches it firmly.

D gene	V gene	J gene	CDR3 protein
TRBD1	TRBV7-9	TRBJ2-7	CASSQWDSSSSYEQYF
TRBD1	TRBV13	TRBJ2-5	CASSQGQWETQYF
.	TRBV28	TRBJ2-7	CASASLPADEQYF
.	TRBV25-1	TRBJ2-1	CASSEYDEQFF
TRBD2	TRBV5-1	TRBJ2-5	CASSPSGLIQETQYF
TRBD1	TRBV29-1	TRBJ1-1	CSVPGRQGREPEAFF
.	TRBV13	TRBJ2-7	CASSPERDTVSYEQYF
.	TRBV29-1	TRBJ2-6	CSVDGQSSGANVLTF
.	TRBV9	TRBJ2-3	CASSPGVGASDTQYF
TRBD2	TRBV10-3	TRBJ2-3	CAISLAGSTDTQYF
.	TRBV5-6	TRBJ2-2	CASSLASNTGELFF
.	TRBV2	TRBJ2-7	CASSEAPTYEQYF
.	TRBV30	TRBJ2-7	CAWSADVAYEQYF
.	TRBV25-1	TRBJ2-2	CASSDLGFGELFF
TRBD1	TRBV7-2	TRBJ1-5	CASSAPDRGDQPQHF
.	TRBV7-8	TRBJ2-5	CASSPYSDRPETQYF
.	TRBV27	TRBJ2-2	CASSLLGMASRELFF
.	TRBV13	TRBJ1-1	CASSLLGEATEAFF
.	TRBV7-9	TRBJ1-1	CASSLANSLNTEAFF
.	TRBV24-1	TRBJ1-2	CATSDSYGYTF
.	TRBV7-7	TRBJ2-3	CASSSEQADTQYF
.	TRBV10-3	TRBJ2-6	CAISEEQDPATDNVLTF
.	TRBV7-9	TRBJ2-7	CASSSDIVQGSSSYYEQYF